These 22 T cell receptor beta chains were all obtained from the same sample, sequenced in a study of blood T cell repertoires in COVID-19. Clones were read by immunoSEQ multiplex PCR, and TCRdb kept only the in-frame ones, dropping some. The sample lists 110,000 or so clones; roughly four fifths were seen once. The source material was peripheral blood. These receptors all stem from a human donor in a cohort sampled during active COVID-19.

The chain has TRBV9 and TRBJ1-2; D perhaps matches TRBD1 (6 bases). Germline V CDR1 and CDR2: SGDLS, YYNGEE. V was cut by 6 bases and J by 2 bases, with 8 bases left in between. This CDR3 contains 12 residues. This chain's CDR3 is CASNQGNYGYTF. In DNA, the CDR3 is TGTGCCAGCAACCAGGGGAACTATGGCTACACCTTC.

This clone has just one count. J is TRBJ1-6 and V is TRBV28, with 8 bases matching TRBD1. V shed 3 bases and J 10 bases; nucleotides not matched to a gene: 8. Germline V gives CDR1 MDHEN, CDR2 SYDVKM. This CDR3 comprises 15 residues. CDR3 in DNA: TGTGCCAGCAGTTTCCTGACAGGGGTGATCTCACCCCTCCACTTT. Protein sequence: CASSFLTGVISPLHF. Based on the CDR3 plus reference TRBV28 and TRBJ1-6, the full variable domain is DVKVTQSSRYLVKRTGEKVFLECVQDMDHENMFWYRQDPGLGLRLIYFSYDVKMKEKGDIPEGYSVSREKKERFSLILESASTNQTSMYLCASSFLTGVISPLHFGNGTRLTVT.

This chain's CDR3 is CATSDPREQDRGFGGYTF. Written as DNA, the CDR3 is TGTGCCACCAGTGATCCCCGAGAACAGGATAGGGGGTTCGGGGGCTACACCTTC. The J gene is TRBJ1-2, the V gene TRBV24-1; D might be TRBD1 (6 bases). The V end was cut by 3 bases, the J end by 8 bases, with 27 bases between. Per the germline V gene, CDR1 is KGHDR and CDR2 is SFDVKD. The CDR3 has 18 amino acids.

This clone was seen a handful of times. This chain connects TRBV7-2 to TRBJ2-7; a weak D match, TRBD2 (6 bases). V was clipped by 5 bases and J by 6 bases, with 17 bases between them. The length of the CDR3 is 14 residues. The germline V gene has CDR1 SGHTA and CDR2 FQGNSA. Here the CDR3 reads CASSLGTAFREQYF. The DNA for the CDR3 is TGTGCCAGCAGCCTCGGGACTGCCTTCCGCGAGCAGTACTTC. Full variable domain (remainder filled in from reference TRBV7-2 and TRBJ2-7): GAGVSQSPSNKVTEKGKDVELRCDPISGHTALYWYRQSLGQGLEFLIYFQGNSAPDKSGLPSDRFSAERTGGSVSTLTIQRTQQEDSAVYLCASSLGTAFREQYFGPGTRLTVT.

This clone was detected only once. The chain employs TRBV5-4 and TRBJ1-2; D call uncertain. The length of the CDR3 is 12 residues. V was trimmed by 1 base and J by 7 bases, leaving 8 bases between them. CDR1 SGHNT and CDR2 YYREEE come from the germline V gene (reference sequence). The CDR3 loop is CASSLRGFGYTF. Here the CDR3 DNA reads TGTGCCAGCAGCTTGCGAGGGTTTGGCTACACCTTC.

The chain joins TRBV12-3 or TRBV12-4 to TRBJ2-5, with 8 bases lining up with TRBD2. The CDR3 is 13 residues long. The V segment lost 3 bases and the J segment 4 bases; nucleotides outside the gene matches: 1. As DNA, the CDR3 is TGTGCCAGCAGTTTTCGGGGGGGAGAGACCCAGTACTTC. Translated, it gives CASSFRGGETQYF.

The V call is TRBV6-1, the J call TRBJ2-7; a possible D gene is TRBD2 (6 bases). The germline V gene encodes CDR1 MNHNS and CDR2 SASEGT. V shed 2 bases and J shed 5 bases, with 7 bases lying between them. The CDR3 contains 12 residues. The CDR3 protein is CASSESGDEQYF. CDR3 bases: TGTGCCAGCAGTGAATCGGGGGACGAGCAGTACTTC.

The J gene is TRBJ2-7, the V gene TRBV5-4; tentative D call: TRBD2 (6 bases). V was shortened by 0 bases and J by 6 bases, with 10 bases between the two germline ends. Germline-derived CDR1 and CDR2 are SGHNT and YYREEE (reference sequence). The CDR3 is 13 residues long. The CDR3 is CASSLGWGVEQYF. The CDR3 DNA is TGTGCCAGCAGCTTGGGATGGGGGGTCGAGCAGTACTTC. Full variable domain (remainder filled in from reference TRBV5-4 and TRBJ2-7): ETGVTQSPTHLIKTRGQQVTLRCSSQSGHNTVSWYQQALGQGPQFIFQYYREEENGRGNFPPRFSGLQFPNYSSELNVNALELDDSALYLCASSLGWGVEQYFGPGTRLTVT.

The J gene is TRBJ2-7, the V gene TRBV24-1, with TRBD1 matching 8 bases. V lost 6 bases, J lost 4 bases, and 19 bases stayed unmatched. CDR3 length equals 18 residues. CDR1 KGHDR and CDR2 SFDVKD come from the germline V gene. The CDR3 nucleotides are TGTGCCACCAGTTCCCCTGGGGGTGACAGGGGCAAGGGTTACGAGCAGTACTTC. Translated: CATSSPGGDRGKGYEQYF.

This rearrangement joins TRBV6-5 to TRBJ2-7; 7 bases are a match to TRBD1. From germline, CDR1 is MNHEY and CDR2 SVGAGI. The CDR3 has 15 amino acids. J lost 1 base, V lost 2 bases, and 5 bases had no gene match. The CDR3 DNA sequence: TGTGCCAGCAGTTACAAGCCACAGGGGTCCTACGAGCAGTACTTC. Its translation is CASSYKPQGSYEQYF.

V gene TRBV24-1 combines with J gene TRBJ2-2; perhaps TRBD2 as D (6 bases). This CDR3 has 14 residues. V was clipped by 1 base and J by 10 bases, with 12 bases between them. The germline CDR1 and CDR2 sequences are KGHDR and SFDVKD. CDR3 protein: CATSDLGRGEELFF. The CDR3 DNA reads as TGTGCCACCAGTGATTTAGGGCGGGGCGAGGAGCTGTTTTTT.

The rearrangement joins TRBV7-9 to TRBJ2-5, with 7 nucleotides matching TRBD2. This CDR3 has 12 amino acids. Germline CDR1 reads SEHNR; CDR2 reads FQNEAQ (reference sequence). The V gene end was trimmed by 5 bases and the J gene end by 5 bases; junction bases not matched to a gene: 2. CDR3 residues: CASSGGVETQYF. CDR3 DNA: TGTGCCAGCAGCGGGGGGGTCGAGACCCAGTACTTC.

The J gene is TRBJ1-2, the V gene TRBV5-5; D is unresolved. Germline CDR1 SGHKS, CDR2 YYEKEE (reference sequence). Trimming left V 1 base short and J 2 bases short, with 12 bases between. CDR3 length: 15 amino acids. CDR3 coding DNA: TGTGCCAGCAGCTTGTCAGCGGGGTCCAACTATGGCTACACCTTC. This encodes CASSLSAGSNYGYTF.

The chain uses TRBV5-1 and TRBJ2-7, with 8 bases lining up with TRBD2. V was clipped by 4 bases and J by 4 bases; unmatched bases: 13. The V gene's germline CDR1 is SGHRS and CDR2 YFSETQ. The CDR3 totals 16 residues. CDR3 nucleotides: TGCGCCAGCAGCAAGGAGGCTAGCGGGCTTAATTACGAGCAGTACTTC. It codes for CASSKEASGLNYEQYF.

V and J are TRBV10-2 and TRBJ2-1; 11 bases agree with TRBD2. Losses at the gene ends were 6 bases for V and 7 bases for J; bases not matched to a gene: 5. This CDR3 has 14 amino acids. Germline CDR1 reads WSHSY; CDR2 reads SAAADI. This CDR3 is CASSLAGGQNEQFF. Written as DNA, the CDR3 is TGCGCCAGCAGCCTAGCGGGGGGTCAAAATGAGCAGTTCTTC.

This rearrangement joins TRBV13 to TRBJ2-1; 11 positions match TRBD2. The V and J ends lost 0 bases and 8 bases, in that order; junction bases with no gene match: 3. CDR3 length: 15 residues. Germline lookup yields CDR1 PRHDT and CDR2 FYEKMQ (reference sequence). CDR3 DNA: TGTGCCAGCAGCTTAGGTAGCGGGGGGGCAGATGAGCAGTTCTTC. Protein: CASSLGSGGADEQFF.

CDR3 sequence: CASSPKQGSGNTIYF. The CDR3 nucleotides read TGTGCCAGCAGCCCAAAACAGGGGTCTGGAAACACCATATATTTT. The chain is built from TRBV7-9 and TRBJ1-3; 7 nucleotides line up with TRBD1. The CDR3 contains 15 residues. V trimming: 5 bases; J trimming: 1 base; junction bases outside the gene matches: 5. The germline CDR1 and CDR2 sequences are SEHNR and FQNEAQ (reference sequence).

The gene calls are TRBV5-1 and TRBJ1-4; the D gene is possibly TRBD1 (5 bases). Trimming cost V 4 bases and J 7 bases, with 17 bases left between them. The CDR3 spans 15 residues. Germline V gene data show CDR1 as SGHRS and CDR2 as YFSETQ. The CDR3, as DNA: TGCGCCAGCAGCGCGCAGGGTTCTTATTTTGAAAAACTGTTTTTT. As protein: CASSAQGSYFEKLFF.

This clone was observed a few times. This chain connects TRBV7-9 to TRBJ1-2, with 12 bases identical to TRBD1. This CDR3 is built from 15 residues. The ends lost 2 bases at V and 7 bases at J; junction bases unmatched: 5. Germline values: CDR1 SEHNR, CDR2 FQNEAQ (reference sequence). For the CDR3, the DNA is TGTGCCAGCAGCTTATCGGGACAGGGGGCCGGTGGCTACACCTTC. Amino acid sequence: CASSLSGQGAGGYTF.

V gene TRBV5-6 combines with J gene TRBJ1-3; possible D gene TRBD1, 5 bases. The CDR3 has 16 residues. The germline V gene encodes CDR1 SGHDT and CDR2 YYEEEE. Deletions cut 4 bases from V and 3 bases from J, with 17 bases between. The CDR3, as DNA: TGTGCCAGCAGCGTCCAGGGATATGATTTTGGAAACACCATATATTTT. It codes for CASSVQGYDFGNTIYF.

The V and J genes are TRBV5-1 and TRBJ2-3; TRBD2 matches 11 bases. CDR1 and CDR2 (germline): SGHRS, YFSETQ. There are 15 residues in the CDR3. V lost 4 bases and J lost 4; bases outside the gene matches: 5. CDR3 protein: CASSLSGGASDTQYF. The CDR3 bases are TGCGCCAGCAGCCTTAGCGGGGGGGCTTCAGATACGCAGTATTTT.

The chain is built from TRBV11-2 and TRBJ1-5, with 11 bases matching TRBD1. The CDR3 contains 17 residues. V dropped 3 bases and J dropped 6; count of bases not matched to a gene: 10. CDR1 is SGHAT, CDR2 FQNNGV, per germline. The CDR3 DNA reads as TGTGCCAGCAGCTTGGTCCAGGACAGGGGGCAGATTCAGCCCCAGCATTTT. It encodes CASSLVQDRGQIQPQHF.